This TCR beta chain was sequenced in a study of tumor and adjacent non-tumor tissue in lung cancer. Study summary: There were some 11 adenocarcinoma, a couple of squamous cell carcinoma and 1 small cell lung cancer cases. Patients were aged roughly 30 to 76, about ten men and roughly five women, stage I to III. The study, taken as a whole, reports: Compared with tumor, normal lung showed significantly lower TCR diversity.

Regarding this clonotype: As yet, its antigen is unknown. An end of the junction does not agree with germline; a read error may underlie this.

This sample's RNA came from whole unsorted tissue. The CDR3 consists of 18 residues. CDR1 and CDR2 (germline): MRHNA, SNTAGT. A modified ARM-PCR protocol with three rounds of nested PCR amplified TCRbeta. One entry per CDR3 protein, called by TCRdb with MiXCR from the multiplex PCR reads. Of some 99,000 distinct CDR3 sequences listed, 75% are singletons. The receptor comes from a woman aged 60-70 years with non-small cell lung cancer. The rearrangement links TRBV6-4 to TRBJ2-6, with D possibly matching TRBD1 (6 bases). What was sequenced was lung tumor tissue. The CDR3 sequence: CASSDSRDTSSGANVPTF. DNA for the CDR3: TGTGCCAGCAGTGACTCAAGGGACACCAGCTCTGGGGCCAACGTCCCGACTTTC.